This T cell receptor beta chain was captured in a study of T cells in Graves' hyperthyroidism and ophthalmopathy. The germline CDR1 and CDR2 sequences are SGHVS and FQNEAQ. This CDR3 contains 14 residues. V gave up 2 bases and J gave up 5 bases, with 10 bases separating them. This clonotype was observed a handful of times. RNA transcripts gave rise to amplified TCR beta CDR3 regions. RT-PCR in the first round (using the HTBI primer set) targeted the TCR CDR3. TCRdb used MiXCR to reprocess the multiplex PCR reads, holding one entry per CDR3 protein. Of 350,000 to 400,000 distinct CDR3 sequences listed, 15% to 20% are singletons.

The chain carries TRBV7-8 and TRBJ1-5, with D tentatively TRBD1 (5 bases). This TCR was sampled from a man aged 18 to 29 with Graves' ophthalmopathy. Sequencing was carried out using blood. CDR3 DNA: TGTGCCAGCAGCTTACCCAGGGTCTATCAGCCCCAGCATTTT. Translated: CASSLPRVYQPQHF.